The sequence of this TCR beta chain was determined in a study of shared clonotypes between healthy human individuals (dated by TCRdb to 2019 to 2021). In the study overall: The cohort included three men and two women between 18 and 49 years of age. For each donor, CD4 naive and CD4 memory were each given three plates, CD8 naive was given two plates, and CD8 memory was given one plate. To estimate repertoire size and how much clonotypes are shared between individuals, the study performed deep sequencing of blood TCR repertoires from a few healthy adults. Different laboratories and diverse techniques were used to prepare libraries and sequence TCR repertoires, to increase sequencing depth and limit assay-specific biases. Per donor, leukapheresis produced somewhere between about 0.8 and 9.5 billion PBMCs.

General study outcomes and caveats: Sampling was limited to blood, and TCR repertoires in tissue likely differ from TCR repertoires in blood. Compared with non-shared clonotypes, clonotypes shared by all four sorted-subset donors had higher generation probabilities. Sharing across several donors was observed for around 5% of naive CD4, over 3% of naive CD8, 2% to 2.5% of memory CD4, and 0.4% of memory CD8 clonotypes. Even with the large sequencing depth, rarefaction of the sorted-subset datasets indicated that sequencing was incomplete. Pairwise subsampling indicated that sequencing depth was expected to affect the degree of clonotype sharing among donors. Naive subsets generally had larger estimated clonotype richness than memory subsets. The small number of donors limited the genetic and exposure-history diversity represented.

Using the deep immunoSEQ assay, multiplex PCR amplified TCR CDR3 regions from genomic DNA. For each cell subset, the extracted genomic DNA was distributed evenly across all wells of several immunoSEQ 96-well plates, and each plate served as one replicate. For sorted subsets, approximately 200 ng of genomic DNA, equivalent to some 33,000 T cell genomes, went into each replicate PCR. Purified libraries were quantified with a Qubit 3.0 fluorometer, sized on a Bioanalyzer 2100, and re-quantified with the KAPA Library Quantification kit. Each immunoSEQ 96-well plate was sequenced on its own single-read 150-cycle Illumina NextSeq 550 flow cell. The paper's processing steps were these. Because the immunoSEQ output included only junctional sequences and no quality scores, the filtering could not be the same as the filtering used for full-length reads. Sequences were annotated with PyIR, a Python wrapper for IgBLAST v1.9, using IMGT germline references to assign V/J genes and CDR3. Any read was removed if the V/J assignment was weak (E-value above 1e-6), the CDR3 was missing, or the read contained stop codons, out-of-frame junctions, or ambiguous translated residues. A V3J clonotype was defined by an identical inferred V gene, J gene, and CDR3 amino acid sequence. The percentage overlap between two repertoires was calculated by dividing the number of shared unique clonotypes by the size of the smaller repertoire. RTK rarefaction, the Chao1 estimator, and Recon v2.1 estimates of unobserved clonotypes were used to assess repertoire richness. OLGA was used to compute generation probabilities for all TCRbeta clonotypes that the gDNA method yielded from a handful of donors. The table comes from immuneACCESS by way of TCRdb, which keeps in-frame sequences with V and J called. Part of the clones is missing from these tables; in studies checked, under half for an unresolved V gene and the rest for unknown reasons. V and J calls and clone size are copied from that table; D and trimming were computed from the DNA. In all, the sample holds roughly 2,300,000 clones, and approximately 90% of those were seen once. The leading ten clones occupy 0.37% of the sample.

The donors were healthy, HIV-negative adults with no recently reported acute infections or vaccinations. All donors were Caucasian adults living in Nashville, Tennessee, USA. CD4+ T cells were enriched by magnetic negative selection, after which naive cells were positively selected on CD45RA and the negative fraction was taken as the memory subset. Blood was collected by leukapheresis, and PBMCs were isolated by Ficoll-Histopaque density gradient centrifugation and then cryopreserved in liquid nitrogen vapor phase. Purity and quantity of every magnetically sorted T cell population were checked by analytical flow cytometry. Genomic DNA was isolated from every sorted fraction and measured by UV absorbance on a Nanodrop 2000c. The germline V gene yields SGDLS for CDR1 and YYNGEE for CDR2. Deletion took 0 bases off V and 0 bases off J, with a span of 7 bases between the germline ends. From the cysteine up to the phenylalanine, the CDR3 has a length of 14 residues. The read is trimmed to its CDR3 DNA, 42 bases read in frame from base 1.

A word on this clone: Its antigen is unknown. Base-call qualities are not available, and no considerably larger clone is one nucleotide away. Additional DNA sequences in this sample encode the identical CDR3.

The TCR comes from a man aged 18 to 30 in good health. Some clones in this sample may be carry-over from other donors' samples. Material: naive CD4+ T cells from PBMCs. What the cell subset or site label conveys for this sample: CD45RA+ positively selected. The chain joins TRBV9 to TRBJ2-7; the D gene lacks a confident call. The CDR3 reads CASSVDGPSYEQYF. At the DNA level, the sequence is TGTGCCAGCAGCGTAGATGGCCCCTCCTACGAGCAGTACTTC.